The clone carrying this TCR beta chain has just one count. The source of the sample is a study of T cells in narcolepsy. TCRdb keeps only in-frame clones here, not all; method: immunoSEQ multiplex PCR. This sample carries over 30,000 clones, under 85% of them seen once, and the ten largest clones take roughly 1.2%. The CDR3 is made up of 13 amino acids. Germline CDR1 and CDR2: SGHTA and FQGNSA. V was pared by 5 bases and J by 5 bases, with 12 bases between. Sequencing used CD45RA- memory CD4+ T cells from PBMCs. The chain links TRBV7-2 to TRBJ1-2; tentative D call: TRBD1 (6 bases). This TCR came from a human donor with narcolepsy. The DNA for the CDR3 is TGTGCCAGCAGCCCAGGACAGCGGTATGGCTACACCTTC. This sequence encodes CASSPGQRYGYTF.